This TCR beta chain stems from a study of blood T cell repertoires in COVID-19 (dated by TCRdb to about 2020). Broadly, across the study: Samples from collaborators originated in the United States, Italy and Spain and spanned both the acute and convalescent phases of COVID-19. The prospective study material was composed of cDNA or gDNA derived from T cells, B-cell-depleted T cells, or PBMCs. The dataset comprised deeply sampled blood TCRbeta repertoires from subjects exposed to, actively infected with, or recovered from COVID-19. The repertoires were released in a freely available public database meant as a resource for research on the immune response to SARS-CoV-2. The samples were drawn from two sources: the first 160 participants of the ongoing ImmuneRACE study, and fewer than 1,500 subjects contributed by 6 global collaborators. The sample metadata nearly always contained a de-identified subject ID, COVID-19 status, age in years and sex. Where available, HLA class I and class II types were obtained from metadata supplied by the sample provider rather than from assay-based typing.

Broader findings and caveats from the paper: The quantity of clinical and demographic metadata differed by source and by participant and was supplied without curation.

Concerning this clone: Its recognized antigen is unknown. No much larger clone exists at a distance of one base, and base qualities are not known.

V is cut back by 5 bases and J by 4 bases, with 6 bases in the junction unmatched. From the cysteine through the phenylalanine, the CDR3 covers 14 amino acids. Just CDR3 DNA is preserved here, 42 bases in frame from base 1. Based on the germline V gene, the CDR1 and CDR2 sequences are MRHNA and SNTAGT. TCRbeta CDR3 regions were amplified from genomic DNA using the immunoSEQ Assay, a bias-controlled multiplex PCR. For the original study's pipeline: The number of nucleated cells in each sample was estimated from the amplification of reference gene primers within the assay. Sequence reads were collapsed and filtered to measure the absolute abundance of every unique TCRbeta CDR3 rearrangement. For each sample, productive Simpson clonality was calculated as the square root of Simpson's diversity index over productive rearrangements. The table comes from immuneACCESS by way of TCRdb, which keeps in-frame sequences with V and J called. Part of the clones is missing from these tables; in studies checked, under half for an unresolved V gene and the rest for unknown reasons. D and trimming come from the DNA, and the V and J calls and clone size come from that table. This sample is represented by fewer than 40,000 clones; around four fifths of them were singletons. About 35% of the sample is in the top ten clones.

Whole blood was collected in K2EDTA tubes by collaborating institutions according to the institutions' own protocols. For TCRbeta analysis, collaborator samples were shipped as frozen whole blood, as isolated PBMCs, or as DNA extracted from either sample type. This TCR was recovered from a man in his 60s with acute or convalescent COVID-19. The V gene is TRBV6-4 and the J gene is TRBJ2-5; 8 bases in the junction line up with TRBD2. Sequenced input: peripheral blood. CDR3 protein: CASSPTRGGETQYF. The sequenced DNA: TGTGCCAGCAGTCCTACCCGGGGGGGAGAGACCCAGTACTTC.